The present T cell receptor (beta chain) was sequenced within a study of blood T cell repertoires in COVID-19 (dated by TCRdb to 2018 to 2020). Background on the whole study: Samples covering the acute and convalescent phases of COVID-19 were provided by collaborators in the United States, Italy and Spain. Where available, HLA class I and class II types were taken from metadata supplied by the sample provider and were not determined by assay-based typing. The material from the prospective study consisted of cDNA or gDNA derived from T cells, B-cell-depleted T cells, or PBMCs. The repertoires were released in a freely available public database meant as a resource for research on the immune response to SARS-CoV-2. Deeply sampled blood TCRbeta repertoires from subjects exposed to, actively infected with, or recovered from COVID-19 were included in the dataset. The samples were drawn from two sources: the first 160 participants of the ongoing ImmuneRACE study, and 1,200 or so subjects contributed by 6 global collaborators. A de-identified subject ID, COVID-19 status, age in years and sex were almost always included in the sample metadata. Study-wide conclusions, independent of this receptor: The amount of clinical and demographic metadata varied by source and participant and was provided uncurated.

TCRbeta CDR3 regions were amplified from genomic DNA by means of the immunoSEQ Assay, a bias-controlled multiplex PCR. In the source study's methods: Within the assay, amplification of reference gene primers was used to estimate how many nucleated cells each sample contained. To quantify the absolute abundance of each unique TCRbeta CDR3 rearrangement, sequence reads were collapsed and filtered. For each sample, productive Simpson clonality was calculated by taking the square root of Simpson's diversity index across productive rearrangements. Imported from immuneACCESS, the table was reduced by TCRdb to in-frame sequences with V and J called. These copies leave out some clones; in studies compared against another copy, an unresolved V gene accounts for under half, and the cause of the remainder is not known. The DNA was the basis for D and trimming; V, J and clone size are from that table. The sample table records 65,000 to 75,000 clones; approximately 87% of these occur just once. In total, the top ten clones hold about 4.4% of the sample.

Collaborating institutions collected whole blood in K2EDTA tubes following their own protocols. Collaborator samples were shipped for TCRbeta analysis as frozen whole blood, isolated PBMCs, or DNA extracted from either sample type. Relative to germline, V is missing 2 bases and J is missing 5 bases, with 8 bases of the junction outside any gene match. The cysteine opens and the phenylalanine closes a CDR3 of 15 amino acids. The CDR3 DNA has 45 bases and is translated from base 1. Looking up the germline V gene yields CDR1 SNHLY and CDR2 FYNNEI. Comment on this clone: Its antigen remains unidentified. Per-base qualities were not stored, and no clone one base away is much larger.

The chain uses TRBV2 and TRBJ2-7; TRBD2 agrees with 8 junctional bases. This sequence originates from a man over 45 with active COVID-19. The material sequenced was peripheral blood. The nucleotide sequence reads as follows: TGTGCCAGCAGTGAAACACTAGCGGTTAGGCACGAGCAGTACTTC. Translated, this gives CASSETLAVRHEQYF.